The rows below give T cell receptor beta chains drawn from one sample of a study of T cell responses to AZD1222 COVID-19 vaccine. This table comes from immunoSEQ multiplex PCR, and its TCRdb copy is limited to in-frame clones, with some not included. The sample has fewer than 150,000 clones, 90% to 95% seen once. The input for sequencing was peripheral blood, taken on day 0 of AZD1222 vaccination. These receptors came from an adult in good health. The conserved cysteine and the conserved F or W are not part of the CDR3 here. The order of the fields is V gene, clone size, J gene, CDR3 protein. Not every row has a clone size; where given, it reads once, few, many or a size class.

>TRBV10-3|once|TRBJ2-3
AISDPGLAGADTQY
>TRBV13|-|TRBJ1-6
ASSFRNSPLH
>TRBV19|once|TRBJ2-1
ASRYDSLSEQF
>TRBV7-2|-|TRBJ2-1
ASSLEAGGHNEQF
>TRBV19|-|TRBJ1-2
ASSINREDGYT
>TRBV6-2/TRBV6-3|-|TRBJ1-5
ASSYGHHSNQPQH
>TRBV27|-|TRBJ2-5
ASSFQGRKETQY
>TRBV5-8|-|TRBJ2-2
ASSLDRNTGELF
>TRBV28|-|TRBJ2-7
ASSSGGNYEQY
>TRBV2|-|TRBJ1-2
ASSEATAQGGYT
>TRBV10-1|-|TRBJ1-6
ASSESTGSLLH
>TRBV6-2/TRBV6-3|-|TRBJ2-1
ASSYPGTSGRAVLF
>TRBV4-2|-|TRBJ1-1
ASSQEAWSRTEAF
>TRBV7-9|-|TRBJ2-5
ASSSGRLAGRETQY
>TRBV7-9|-|TRBJ2-5
ASGGLLGETQY
>TRBV6-2/TRBV6-3|-|TRBJ1-1
ASSAAGARATEAF
>TRBV27|once|TRBJ1-5
ASSPRHQPQH
>TRBV7-9|-|TRBJ2-5
ASSLRHQETQY
>TRBV7-8|-|TRBJ2-5
ASSLALSRETQY
>TRBV6-2/TRBV6-3|-|TRBJ1-2
ASSYSRGPGYT
>TRBV5-4|-|TRBJ1-1
ASSMKLGENTEAF
>TRBV3-1/TRBV3-2|-|TRBJ2-5
ASRDRDQETQY
>TRBV20-1|-|TRBJ2-1
SASPRNPYNEQF
>TRBV5-5|once|TRBJ2-7
ASSLGIADRLAD
>TRBV28|-|TRBJ2-2
ASSAPGRGELF
>TRBV28|-|TRBJ1-2
ASTAPPNPSGYT
>TRBV5-6|-|TRBJ1-1
ASSFFGTEAF
>TRBV27|-|TRBJ2-3
ASSLSISGRATVGTQY
>TRBV29-1|once|TRBJ1-1
SVDGRVSTEAF
>TRBV3-1/TRBV3-2|-|TRBJ2-7
ASSQSASGRSYEQY
>TRBV7-3|-|TRBJ2-2
ASSLEGGTGELF
>TRBV27|once|TRBJ2-2
ASSGRTITGELF
>TRBV4-1|few|TRBJ2-1
ASSNSGTSGTYNEQF
>TRBV19|once|TRBJ1-4
ASSIGTGGTNEKLF
>TRBV6-1|few|TRBJ1-6
ASSYIRVGSPLH
>TRBV18|-|TRBJ2-3
ASSPPRDRILLTDTQY
>TRBV7-9|-|TRBJ2-7
ASSPGRPRVISYEQY
>TRBV25-1|once|TRBJ1-6
ASSEYKGKGDSPLH
>TRBV28|-|TRBJ1-5
ATQSGMISNQPQH
>TRBV28|few|TRBJ1-2
ASSSPGLGGYT
>TRBV4-3|-|TRBJ1-5
ASSQSNRDNQPQH